The 18 T cell receptor beta chains listed next were all sequenced from one sample in a study of T cells after posttransplantation cyclophosphamide. Sequencing was performed with immunoSEQ multiplex PCR; in TCRdb, only in-frame clones are kept and a portion is missing. This sample carries approximately 52,000 clones, more than 70% of them seen once, and the ten largest clones take approximately 2.6%. The sample comprised PBMCs. These receptor sequences come from a man aged 25 to 40 with a blood cancer, CMV-positive, and with a related stem cell donor.

The rearrangement joins TRBV21-1 to TRBJ1-1; whether TRBD1, the table's D call, matches the DNA was not checked. TRBV21-1 is deemed a pseudogene. CDR3 length equals 14 residues. CDR3 DNA sequence: TGTGCCAGCAGCAAAGCGGGGGCGGACACTGAAGCTTTCTTT. Residues: CASSKAGADTEAFF.

This clone has just a few counts. The chain is built from TRBV21-1 and TRBJ2-7; the table assigns TRBD2, which was not confirmed against the DNA. TRBV21-1 is noted as a pseudogene. CDR3 length: 13 residues. CDR3 coding DNA: TGTGCCAGCAGCAAAAACGGGGTCTACGAGCAGTACTTC. Protein: CASSKNGVYEQYF.

The gene calls are TRBV18 and TRBJ2-3; maybe TRBD2 (6 bases). The germline V and J ends were trimmed by 2 bases and 3 bases, with 12 bases remaining between them. The CDR3 length is 15 residues. The V gene's germline CDR1 is KGHSH and CDR2 LQKENI. CDR3 protein: CASSPIGLLTDTQYF. CDR3 DNA: TGTGCCAGCTCACCAATAGGACTACTAACAGATACGCAGTATTTT.

V usage is TRBV5-1 and J usage is TRBJ2-7, with D maybe TRBD2 (7 bases). V was shortened by 1 base and J by 3 bases, with 17 bases between the two germline ends. This CDR3 is built from 16 residues. Germline-derived CDR1 and CDR2 are SGHRS and YFSETQ. The CDR3 sequence: CASSLRGAGEGYEQYF. CDR3 nucleotides: TGCGCCAGCAGCTTGAGGGGGGCGGGAGAAGGCTACGAGCAGTACTTC.

CDR3 protein: CASSASSYEQYF. CDR3 in DNA: TGTGCCAGCAGCGCGAGCTCCTACGAGCAGTACTTC. The gene calls are TRBV5-8 and TRBJ2-7; unclear D gene. The germline V and J ends were trimmed by 4 bases and 0 bases, with 5 bases remaining between them. CDR3 length equals 12 residues. Looked up from germline, CDR1 is SGHTS and CDR2 is YDEGEE.

V gene TRBV7-9 combines with J gene TRBJ1-1, with 7 bases that match TRBD1. Germline V gene data show CDR1 as SEHNR and CDR2 as FQNEAQ (reference sequence). V lost 0 bases, J lost 1 base, and 11 bases stayed unmatched. The CDR3 contains 18 residues. DNA for the CDR3: TGTGCCAGCAGCTTAGCCAGGGGGAGTTACGACTCGAACACTGAAGCTTTCTTT. It codes for CASSLARGSYDSNTEAFF.

The genes are TRBV11-2 and TRBJ2-2; D ambiguous. The CDR3 extends over 14 amino acids. Germline CDR1 is SGHAT and CDR2 is FQNNGV. V was cut by 3 bases and J by 8 bases, with 13 bases left in between. The CDR3 bases are TGTGCCAGCAGCTTTAGTACTACTCCAGGGGAGCTGTTTTTT. This sequence encodes CASSFSTTPGELFF.

This chain uses TRBV5-7 with TRBJ1-4; D remains ambiguous. TRBV5-7 is noted as an ORF with a role that remains uncertain. Between the trimmed V and J ends, which lost 4 bases and 10 bases, there was a span of 11 bases. The CDR3 length is 12 residues. Here the CDR3 DNA reads TGTGCCAGCAGCCGTCGAGTACGAAAACTGTTTTTT. Its translation: CASSRRVRKLFF.

The V call is TRBV5-5, the J call TRBJ2-7; D may be TRBD1 (5 bases). This CDR3 comprises 14 residues. The germline CDR1 and CDR2 sequences are SGHKS and YYEKEE (reference sequence). Trimming took off 3 bases at V and 3 bases at J, with 13 bases between the two ends. The CDR3 region has the DNA TGTGCCAGCAGCTGGCAGGGTAGGGACTACGAGCAGTACTTC. It specifies CASSWQGRDYEQYF.

The rearrangement joins TRBV11-2 to TRBJ1-3, with D possibly TRBD1 on 5 matching bases. The germline V gene has CDR1 SGHAT and CDR2 FQNNGV. The CDR3 totals 17 residues. Trimming left V 1 base short and J 1 base short, with 14 bases between. The CDR3 bases are TGTGCCAGCAGCTTAGTCCGGGGGAGAGAGTCTGGAAACACCATATATTTT. Protein sequence: CASSLVRGRESGNTIYF.

V is TRBV11-2 and J is TRBJ2-3; D not certain. The germline V gene encodes CDR1 SGHAT and CDR2 FQNNGV. Trimming shortened V by 1 base and J by 0 bases, and 8 bases separated the two germline ends. The CDR3 has 15 residues. The CDR3 reads CASSLAVLSTDTQYF. In DNA form, the CDR3 reads TGTGCCAGCAGCTTAGCGGTATTAAGCACAGATACGCAGTATTTT.

The chain has TRBV10-3 and TRBJ2-7; the match to TRBD2 covers 10 bases. CDR1 is ENHRY, CDR2 SYGVKD, per germline. This CDR3 has 16 residues. J gave up 6 bases and V 10 bases, and 18 bases lay outside the gene matches. CDR3 DNA sequence: TGTGCCACCTGGACTAGCGGAAGGGGTTATCCTAGCGAGCAGTACTTC. Translated: CATWTSGRGYPSEQYF.

The chain carries TRBV6-1 and TRBJ1-2; unclear D gene. The germline gives CDR1 MNHNS, CDR2 SASEGT. The ends were cut back, 1 base at V and 7 bases at J, with 19 bases in the middle. The CDR3 spans 16 residues. CDR3 nucleotides: TGTGCCAGCAGTGAAGTCGGGGAGACCCGATTGGCTGGCTACACCTTC. It is translated as CASSEVGETRLAGYTF.

V gene TRBV4-1 combines with J gene TRBJ2-6; TRBD2 is a possible D gene (5 bases). The CDR3 consists of 16 residues. In germline, CDR1 is MGHRA, CDR2 YSYEKL. V lost 0 bases to trimming and J lost 2 bases, with 8 bases between them. The CDR3 loop is CASSQDRGTGANVLTF. CDR3 DNA sequence: TGCGCCAGCAGCCAAGATCGAGGGACTGGGGCCAACGTCCTGACTTTC.

This rearrangement joins TRBV4-3 to TRBJ2-1, with D possibly being TRBD2 (5 bases). The CDR3 spans 15 residues. Germline V gene data show CDR1 as LGHNA and CDR2 as YSLEER. Trimming shortened V by 3 bases and J by 5 bases, and 14 bases separated the two germline ends. The CDR3 here is CASSQGGSSNNEQFF. The CDR3 nucleotides read TGCGCCAGCAGCCAGGGTGGGAGCAGCAACAATGAGCAGTTCTTC.

The chain has TRBV30 and TRBJ1-2; TRBD1 might be the D (6 bases). Per germline, CDR1 GTSNPN and CDR2 SVGIG (reference sequence). V was cut by 4 bases and J by 3 bases, with 15 bases left in between. This CDR3 contains 14 residues. In DNA, the CDR3 is TGTGCCTGGATATATCGGGGGGGCCACTATGGCTACACCTTC. Its translation: CAWIYRGGHYGYTF.

The rearrangement links TRBV30 to TRBJ2-3, with TRBD2 matching over 9 bases. CDR3 length equals 18 residues. Losses at the gene ends were 0 bases for V and 5 bases for J; bases not matched to a gene: 15. The germline V gene has CDR1 GTSNPN and CDR2 SVGIG (reference sequence). Written as DNA, the CDR3 is TGTGCCTGGAGTGTACTTTATCCTCGCGGGAGGGCGGGAGATACGCAGTATTTT. Translating it yields CAWSVLYPRGRAGDTQYF.

This clone was recorded once. This sequence joins TRBV27 and TRBJ2-7, with 7 bases aligning to TRBD2. This CDR3 spans 15 amino acids. From germline, CDR1 is MNHEY and CDR2 SMNVEV (reference sequence). V lost 5 bases to trimming and J lost 0 bases; unmatched junction nucleotides: 7. The CDR3 is CASSLQAGRSYEQYF. The CDR3 region has the DNA TGTGCCAGCAGTCTCCAAGCGGGACGCTCCTACGAGCAGTACTTC.